This T cell receptor (beta chain) was sequenced during a study of blood T cell repertoires in COVID-19. Per the original data handling: Reference gene primer amplification yielded estimated nucleated cell counts. Assay: immunoSEQ multiplex PCR; the TCRdb copy retains only in-frame clones and omits some. V, J and clone size derive from that table, while D and trimming were established from the DNA sequence. The sample carries approximately 330,000 clones, roughly 86% recorded once. Germline V lookup: CDR1 MDHEN, CDR2 SYDVKM. The CDR3 contains 13 residues. The V end was cut by 6 bases, the J end by 0 bases, with 9 bases between. It was during active infection that Seattle patients were enrolled and then longitudinally followed.

The origin of this receptor is a young man with COVID-19, enrolled during active disease. What was sequenced was peripheral blood. The V and J genes are TRBV28 and TRBJ2-7; TRBD1 is a possible D gene (5 bases). Here the CDR3 DNA reads TGTGCCAGCAGGACAGCTACCTCCTACGAGCAGTACTTC. Its translation: CASRTATSYEQYF.